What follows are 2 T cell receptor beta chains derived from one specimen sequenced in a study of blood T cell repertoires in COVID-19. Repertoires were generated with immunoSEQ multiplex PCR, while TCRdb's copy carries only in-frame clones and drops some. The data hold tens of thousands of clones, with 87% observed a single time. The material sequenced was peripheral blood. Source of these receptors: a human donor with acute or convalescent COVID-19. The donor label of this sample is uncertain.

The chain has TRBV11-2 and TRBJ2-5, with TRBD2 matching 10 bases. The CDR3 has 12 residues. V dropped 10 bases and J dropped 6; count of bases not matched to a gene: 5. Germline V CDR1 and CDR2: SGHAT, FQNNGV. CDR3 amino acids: CATRAGGKTQYF. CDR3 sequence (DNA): TGTGCCACACGAGCGGGGGGGAAGACCCAGTACTTC.

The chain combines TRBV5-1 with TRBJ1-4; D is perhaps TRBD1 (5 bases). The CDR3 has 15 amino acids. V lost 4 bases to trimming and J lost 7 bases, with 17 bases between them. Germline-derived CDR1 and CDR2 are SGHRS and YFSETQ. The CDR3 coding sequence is TGCGCCAGCAGCCCGTGGGGGAGCGGGAGTGAAAAACTGTTTTTT. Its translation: CASSPWGSGSEKLFF.